This is a list of T cell receptor beta chains from one sample in a study of CD8 T cells in Susac syndrome. One entry per CDR3 protein results from TCRdb running MiXCR on the immunoSEQ multiplex PCR reads. Among roughly 200,000 distinct CDR3 sequences listed, about 95% were seen once. Sequenced: CD4+ T cells from PBMCs. All receptors derive from a human donor with multiple sclerosis. The CDR3 runs from the conserved cysteine through the conserved F or W.

V: TRBV11-1
J: TRBJ2-3
CDR3: CASSHREGSTDTQYF

V: TRBV7-9
J: TRBJ2-2
CDR3: CASSPQVANTGELFF

V: TRBV9
J: TRBJ2-1
CDR3: CASSSGTFGEQFF

V: TRBV29-1
J: TRBJ2-3
CDR3: CSVVRAGDTDTQYF

V: TRBV7-2
J: TRBJ1-6
CDR3: CASSSSYNSPLHF

V: TRBV30
J: TRBJ2-3
CDR3: CACSSGGAGTQYF

V: TRBV3-1
J: TRBJ1-6
CDR3: CASRSQGRSGNSPLHF

V: TRBV4-2
J: TRBJ2-3
CDR3: CASSQDGPTDTQYF

V: TRBV7-9
J: TRBJ2-5
CDR3: CASSLRQGRSQYF

V: TRBV29-1
J: TRBJ2-7
CDR3: CSARDRGQNEQYF

V: TRBV7-3
J: TRBJ2-5
CDR3: CASSSRTGRDETQYF

V: TRBV30
J: TRBJ1-1
CDR3: CAWSAQWTTEAFF

V: TRBV10-3
J: TRBJ2-3
CDR3: CASTGQGYPSTDTQYF

V: TRBV29-1
J: TRBJ2-1
CDR3: CSVGGAGEQFF

V: TRBV30
J: TRBJ1-1
CDR3: CAWSRGAEAFF

V: TRBV20-1
J: TRBJ1-1
CDR3: CSAILGLNTEAFF

V: TRBV5-1
J: TRBJ1-1
CDR3: CASSLDGQVNTEAFF

V: TRBV6-5
J: TRBJ2-2
CDR3: CASSSWAYGELFF

V: TRBV5-1
J: TRBJ2-6
CDR3: CASSLGTGGSVSGANVLTF

V: TRBV20-1
J: TRBJ1-1
CDR3: CSASRWGYTEAFF

V: TRBV7-3
J: TRBJ2-1
CDR3: CASSLTDSGGIEQFF

V: TRBV7-9
J: TRBJ2-3
CDR3: CASSLDRQAMRFTDTQYF

V: TRBV30
J: TRBJ1-2
CDR3: CAWSPSRQSYTF

V: TRBV18
J: TRBJ1-2
CDR3: CASSPGTGRDYGYTF

V: TRBV29-1
J: TRBJ2-1
CDR3: CSVYFRGLSGNEQFF

V: TRBV6-6
J: TRBJ1-2
CDR3: CASGLLYGYTF

V: TRBV5-1
J: TRBJ2-3
CDR3: CASSYGTDTQYF

V: TRBV18
J: TRBJ2-5
CDR3: CASSPGTQDQETQYF

V: TRBV7-9
J: TRBJ2-5
CDR3: CASSFGTGGAETQYF

V: TRBV30
J: TRBJ2-1
CDR3: CAWSSGRLVPGNEQFF

V: TRBV3-1
J: TRBJ2-1
CDR3: CASSLSGGAYNEQFF

V: TRBV9
J: TRBJ2-5
CDR3: CASSVGGNQETQYF

V: TRBV11-3
J: TRBJ2-3
CDR3: CASSLEVAGTDTQYF

V: TRBV5-4
J: TRBJ2-5
CDR3: CASSLDGNPGETQYF

V: TRBV7-9
J: TRBJ1-6
CDR3: CASSYPNSPLHF

V: TRBV30
J: TRBJ1-1
CDR3: CAWTGPAAEAFF

V: TRBV30
J: TRBJ2-5
CDR3: CAWRGEYQETQYF

V: TRBV20-1
J: TRBJ2-7
CDR3: CSARSSFGGNSYEQYF

V: TRBV29-1
J: TRBJ1-2
CDR3: CSVEAGPSYGQGIYGYTF

V: TRBV4-2
J: TRBJ2-3
CDR3: CASSQGDQSTDTQYF

V: TRBV24-1
J: TRBJ2-3
CDR3: CATSAAEITDTQYF

V: TRBV5-6
J: TRBJ1-2
CDR3: CASRRGQIGYTF

V: TRBV20-1
J: TRBJ2-3
CDR3: CSAGGQVSADTQYF

V: TRBV29-1
J: TRBJ2-2
CDR3: CSVFQRATGELFF